This T cell receptor beta chain originates from a study of T-cell memory formation after mild COVID-19. TCRdb independently ran MiXCR on the 5' RACE reads; one entry per CDR3 protein. Among 200,000 to 300,000 distinct CDR3 sequences listed, approximately 15% were seen once. This clonotype has a count of ten or more. This clonotype originated in a man between 18 and 35 years old who had mild COVID-19 (a few samples of this study predate the infection). Cell type and time point are not known. Sample: PBMCs or a T cell subset sorted from them (not recorded which).

CDR3 amino acids: CASSFGGQETQYF. In DNA, the CDR3 is TGTGCCAGCAGCTTCGGGGGGCAGGAGACCCAGTACTTC. The chain is built from TRBV12-3 or TRBV12-4 and TRBJ2-5, with D perhaps TRBD2 (7 bases). The CDR3 extends over 13 amino acids. V was cut by 6 bases and J by 5 bases, with 13 bases left in between.